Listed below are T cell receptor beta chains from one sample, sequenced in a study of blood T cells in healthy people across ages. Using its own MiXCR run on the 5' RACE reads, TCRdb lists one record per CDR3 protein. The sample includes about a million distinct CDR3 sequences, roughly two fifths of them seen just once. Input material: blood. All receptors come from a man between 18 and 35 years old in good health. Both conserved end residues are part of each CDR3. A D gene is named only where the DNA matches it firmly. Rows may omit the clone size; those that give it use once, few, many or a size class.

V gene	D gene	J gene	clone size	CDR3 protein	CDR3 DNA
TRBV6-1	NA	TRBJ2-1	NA	CASKGGVNGYGYNEQFF	TGTGCCAGCAAAGGGGGGGTAAATGGATACGGGTACAATGAGCAGTTCTTC
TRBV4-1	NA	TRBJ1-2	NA	CASSQASVGSYGYTF	TGCGCCAGCAGCCAAGCGAGCGTGGGGAGTTATGGCTACACCTTC
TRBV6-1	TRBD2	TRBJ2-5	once	CASSGYRGDRLYNEQYF	TGTGCCAGCAGTGGGTACCGGGGGGACCGATTATACAATGAGCAGTACTTC
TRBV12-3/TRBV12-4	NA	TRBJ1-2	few	CASTQASYGYTF	TGTGCCAGCACTCAGGCCTCCTATGGCTACACCTTC
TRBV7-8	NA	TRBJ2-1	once	CASSLKRDRYNEQFF	TGTGCCAGCAGCTTAAAACGGGACCGGTACAATGAGCAGTTCTTC
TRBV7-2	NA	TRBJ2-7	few	CASSSSGGVYEQYF	TGTGCCAGCAGCTCTAGTGGGGGAGTCTACGAGCAGTACTTC
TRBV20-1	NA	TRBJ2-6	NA	CSAGGPSSGANVLTF	TGCAGTGCAGGCGGTCCGAGCTCTGGGGCCAACGTCCTGACTTTC
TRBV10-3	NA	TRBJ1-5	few	CAISAATSNQPQHF	TGTGCCATCAGTGCCGCGACCAGCAATCAGCCCCAGCATTTT
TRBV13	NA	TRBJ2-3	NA	CASSFAGSHSLQYF	TGTGCCAGCAGCTTTGCGGGCTCACATAGTCTGCAGTATTTT
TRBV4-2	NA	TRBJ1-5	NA	CASSQDGQYNQPQHF	TGTGCCAGCAGCCAAGACGGACAGTACAATCAGCCCCAGCATTTT
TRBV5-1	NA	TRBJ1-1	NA	CASSVHMNTEAFF	TGCGCCAGCAGCGTGCACATGAACACTGAAGCTTTCTTT
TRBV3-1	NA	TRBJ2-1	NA	CASSRGADYNEQFF	TGTGCCAGCAGTCGGGGGGCTGACTACAATGAGCAGTTCTTC
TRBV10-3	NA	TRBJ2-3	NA	CAIKAGWSGDTQYF	TGTGCCATCAAGGCAGGGTGGTCGGGAGATACGCAGTATTTT
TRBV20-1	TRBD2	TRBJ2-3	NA	CSAASSDGGAADTQYF	TGCAGTGCTGCCTCGTCGGACGGGGGGGCGGCAGATACGCAGTATTTT
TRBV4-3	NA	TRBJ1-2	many	CASSHDGNYGYTF	TGCGCCAGCAGCCACGACGGAAACTATGGCTACACCTTC
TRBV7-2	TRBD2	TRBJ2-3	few	CASSFGTSAGGTDTQYF	TGTGCCAGCAGCTTTGGGACTAGCGCGGGAGGTACAGATACGCAGTATTTT
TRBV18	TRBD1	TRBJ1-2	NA	CASLPGQGVVYGYTF	TGTGCCAGCTTACCGGGACAGGGGGTGGTCTATGGCTACACCTTC
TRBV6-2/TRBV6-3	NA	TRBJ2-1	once	CASSKRNRDPGNEQFF	TGTGCCAGCAGTAAACGAAACAGGGACCCGGGCAATGAGCAGTTCTTC
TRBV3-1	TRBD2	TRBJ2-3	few	CASSQPRTRTDTQYF	TGTGCCAGCAGCCAACCCCGGACTAGGACAGATACGCAGTATTTT
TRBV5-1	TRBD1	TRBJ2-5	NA	CASSRGQGVLETQYF	TGCGCCAGCAGCCGGGGACAGGGAGTTTTGGAGACCCAGTACTTC